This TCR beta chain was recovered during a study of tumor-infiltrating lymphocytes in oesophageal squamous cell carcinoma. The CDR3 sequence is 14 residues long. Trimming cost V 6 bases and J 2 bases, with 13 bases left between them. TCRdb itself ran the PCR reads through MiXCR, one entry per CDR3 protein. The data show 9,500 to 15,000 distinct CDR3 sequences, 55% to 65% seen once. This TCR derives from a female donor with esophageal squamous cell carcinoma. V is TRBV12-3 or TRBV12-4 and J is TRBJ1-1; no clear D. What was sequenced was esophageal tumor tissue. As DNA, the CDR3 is TGTGCCAGCAGATACAGTGGGTCTAACACTGAAGCTTTCTTT. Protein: CASRYSGSNTEAFF.